The rows below give T cell receptor beta chains drawn from one sample of a study of identical twins. TCRdb re-called the 5' RACE reads with MiXCR, one entry per CDR3 protein. The table shows just under 550,000 distinct CDR3 sequences, with around 15% occurring only once. Separately, the same data were catalogued under a study of yellow fever vaccine responses in identical twins.

The sequenced sample consisted of CD4+ T cells sorted from blood. These receptors all stem from a young woman in good health. Both conserved end residues are part of each CDR3. A D gene is named only where the DNA matches it firmly. Size values are once, few and many counts, or a class for expanded clones, and some rows have none.

cdr3_aa	cdr3_nt	v_call	j_call	clone_size	d_call
CASSLRQTQYF	TGTGCCAGCAGCTTAAGGCAGACCCAGTACTTC	TRBV7-9	TRBJ2-5	once	NA
CSAAGQVGNEQFF	TGCAGCGCCGCGGGACAGGTGGGGAATGAGCAGTTCTTC	TRBV29-1	TRBJ2-1	NA	TRBD1
CSARGHVGIYEQYF	TGCAGTGCCAGGGGTCATGTCGGAATTTACGAGCAGTACTTC	TRBV20-1	TRBJ2-7	NA	NA
CATPGVSYNEQFF	TGTGCCACTCCAGGAGTCTCCTACAATGAGCAGTTCTTC	TRBV2	TRBJ2-1	once	NA
CASSYGTGDSTIYF	TGTGCCAGCAGCTACGGGACAGGGGATAGCACCATATATTTT	TRBV7-9	TRBJ1-3	few	TRBD1
CASSFIGGGETQYF	TGTGCCAGCAGTTTTATAGGGGGAGGGGAGACCCAGTACTTC	TRBV12-3/TRBV12-4	TRBJ2-5	NA	NA
CASRTGTSGRRFGDEQYF	TGTGCCAGCAGGACTGGGACTAGCGGGAGGCGTTTTGGGGACGAGCAGTACTTC	TRBV12-3/TRBV12-4	TRBJ2-7	few	TRBD2
CASSPSGSRNEQFF	TGTGCCAGCAGCCCTAGCGGGAGTCGGAATGAGCAGTTCTTC	TRBV7-9	TRBJ2-1	NA	TRBD2
CASSLGSVEPQHF	TGTGCCAGCAGCCTAGGGTCGGTGGAGCCCCAGCATTTT	TRBV12-3/TRBV12-4	TRBJ1-5	NA	NA
CASTTPDTNGRTQYF	TGTGCCAGCACCACACCGGACACAAACGGGCGTACGCAGTATTTT	TRBV7-2	TRBJ2-3	NA	NA
CASSLKRDSIYNEQFF	TGTGCCAGCAGCTTAAAACGGGACTCGATTTACAATGAGCAGTTCTTC	TRBV11-2	TRBJ2-1	NA	NA
CASSPGVGNEQFF	TGCGCCAGCAGCCCTGGAGTGGGCAATGAGCAGTTCTTC	TRBV5-1	TRBJ2-1	many	NA
CSVEEWGTYNEQFF	TGCAGCGTTGAAGAATGGGGAACCTACAATGAGCAGTTCTTC	TRBV29-1	TRBJ2-1	many	NA
CASSSLAVGTDTQYF	TGTGCCAGCAGTTCCCTGGCGGTGGGCACAGATACGCAGTATTTT	TRBV6-5	TRBJ2-3	few	NA
CASSADRGWETQYF	TGTGCCAGCAGCGCCGACAGGGGATGGGAGACCCAGTACTTC	TRBV5-4	TRBJ2-5	NA	TRBD1
CSVGQGNTDTQYF	TGCAGCGTTGGGCAGGGTAACACAGATACGCAGTATTTT	TRBV29-1	TRBJ2-3	NA	NA
CASSQRLAGKYEQYF	TGTGCCAGCAGCCAAAGACTAGCGGGAAAATACGAGCAGTACTTC	TRBV6-1	TRBJ2-7	NA	TRBD2
CASSLRLAGGVDTQYF	TGTGCCAGCAGTTTAAGGCTAGCGGGGGGAGTGGATACGCAGTATTTT	TRBV12-3/TRBV12-4	TRBJ2-3	many	TRBD2
CASRPLQAGTGELFF	TGTGCCAGCAGACCATTGCAGGCCGGGACCGGGGAGCTGTTTTTT	TRBV5-5	TRBJ2-2	few	NA